This entry concerns a single T cell receptor beta chain. The data were obtained in a study of blood T cell repertoires in COVID-19. Background on the study: PBMCs, B-cell-depleted T cells, or T cells were the source of the cDNA or gDNA that made up the material.

Repertoires were generated with immunoSEQ multiplex PCR, while TCRdb's copy carries only in-frame clones and drops some. The sample has fewer than 250,000 clones, 90% to 95% seen once. Trimming removed 0 bases from V and 14 bases from J; junction bases left unmatched: 8. The length of the CDR3 is 12 residues. Germline V gene sequence: CDR1 GTSNPN, CDR2 SVGIG (reference sequence). This TCR came from a young man with acute or convalescent COVID-19. The genes are TRBV30 and TRBJ2-3; 7 nucleotides align to TRBD1. The sequenced material came from peripheral blood. CDR3 nucleotides: TGTGCCTGGAGTGTACAGGGGACCCGGCGGTATTTT. Its translation is CAWSVQGTRRYF.